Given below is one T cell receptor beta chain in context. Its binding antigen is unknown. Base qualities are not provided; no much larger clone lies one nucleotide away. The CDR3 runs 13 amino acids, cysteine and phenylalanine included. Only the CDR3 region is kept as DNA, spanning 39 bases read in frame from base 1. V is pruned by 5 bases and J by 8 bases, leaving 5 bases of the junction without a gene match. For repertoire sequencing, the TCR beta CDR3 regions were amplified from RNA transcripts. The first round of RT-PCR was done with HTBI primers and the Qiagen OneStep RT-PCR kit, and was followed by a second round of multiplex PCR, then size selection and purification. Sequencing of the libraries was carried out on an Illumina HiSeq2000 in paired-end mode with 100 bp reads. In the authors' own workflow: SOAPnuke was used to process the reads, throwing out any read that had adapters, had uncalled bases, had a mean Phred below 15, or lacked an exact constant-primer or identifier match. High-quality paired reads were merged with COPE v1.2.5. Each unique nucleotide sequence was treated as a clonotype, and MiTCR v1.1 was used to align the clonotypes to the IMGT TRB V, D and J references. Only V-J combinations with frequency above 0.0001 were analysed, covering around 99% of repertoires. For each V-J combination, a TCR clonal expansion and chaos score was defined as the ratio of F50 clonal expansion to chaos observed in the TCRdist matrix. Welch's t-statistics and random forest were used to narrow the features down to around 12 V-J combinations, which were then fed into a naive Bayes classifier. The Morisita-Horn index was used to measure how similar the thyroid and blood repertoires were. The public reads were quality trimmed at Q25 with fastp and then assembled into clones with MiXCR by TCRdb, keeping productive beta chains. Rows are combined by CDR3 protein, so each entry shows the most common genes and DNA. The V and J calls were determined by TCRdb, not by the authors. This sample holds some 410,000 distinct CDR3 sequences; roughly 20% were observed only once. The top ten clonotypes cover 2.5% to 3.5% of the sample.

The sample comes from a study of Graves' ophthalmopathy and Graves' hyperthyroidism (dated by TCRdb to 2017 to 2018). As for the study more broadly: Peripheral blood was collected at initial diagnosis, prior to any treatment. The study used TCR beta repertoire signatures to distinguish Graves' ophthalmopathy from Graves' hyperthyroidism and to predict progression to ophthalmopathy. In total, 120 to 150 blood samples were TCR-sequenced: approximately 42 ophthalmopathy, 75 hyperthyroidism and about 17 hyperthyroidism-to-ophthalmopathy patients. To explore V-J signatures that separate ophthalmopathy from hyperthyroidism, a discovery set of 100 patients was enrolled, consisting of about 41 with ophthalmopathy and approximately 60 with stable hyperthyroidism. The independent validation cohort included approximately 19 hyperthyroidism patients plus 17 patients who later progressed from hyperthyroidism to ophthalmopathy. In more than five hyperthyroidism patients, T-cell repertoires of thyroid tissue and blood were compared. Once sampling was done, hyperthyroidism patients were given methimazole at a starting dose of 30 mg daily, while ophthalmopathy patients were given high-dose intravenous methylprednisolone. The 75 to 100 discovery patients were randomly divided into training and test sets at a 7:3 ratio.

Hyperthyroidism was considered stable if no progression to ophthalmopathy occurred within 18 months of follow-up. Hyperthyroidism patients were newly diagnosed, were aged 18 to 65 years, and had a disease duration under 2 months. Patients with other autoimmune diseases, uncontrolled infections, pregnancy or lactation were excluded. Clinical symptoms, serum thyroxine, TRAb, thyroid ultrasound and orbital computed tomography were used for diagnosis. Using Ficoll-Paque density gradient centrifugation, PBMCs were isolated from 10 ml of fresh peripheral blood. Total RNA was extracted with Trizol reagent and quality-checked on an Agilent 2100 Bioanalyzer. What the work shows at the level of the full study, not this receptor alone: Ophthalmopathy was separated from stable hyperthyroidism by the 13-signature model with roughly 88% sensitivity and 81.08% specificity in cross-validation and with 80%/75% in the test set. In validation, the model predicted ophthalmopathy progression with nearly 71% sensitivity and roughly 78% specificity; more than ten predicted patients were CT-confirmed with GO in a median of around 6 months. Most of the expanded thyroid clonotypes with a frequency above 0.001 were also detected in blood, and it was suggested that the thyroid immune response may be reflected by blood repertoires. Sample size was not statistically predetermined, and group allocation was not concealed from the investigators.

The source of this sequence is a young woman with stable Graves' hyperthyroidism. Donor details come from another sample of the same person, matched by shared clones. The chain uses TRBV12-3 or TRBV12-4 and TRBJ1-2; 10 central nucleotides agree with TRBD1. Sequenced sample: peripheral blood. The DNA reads TGTGCCAGCAGTCGACAGGGGGCGCCGGGCTACACCTTC. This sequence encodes CASSRQGAPGYTF.